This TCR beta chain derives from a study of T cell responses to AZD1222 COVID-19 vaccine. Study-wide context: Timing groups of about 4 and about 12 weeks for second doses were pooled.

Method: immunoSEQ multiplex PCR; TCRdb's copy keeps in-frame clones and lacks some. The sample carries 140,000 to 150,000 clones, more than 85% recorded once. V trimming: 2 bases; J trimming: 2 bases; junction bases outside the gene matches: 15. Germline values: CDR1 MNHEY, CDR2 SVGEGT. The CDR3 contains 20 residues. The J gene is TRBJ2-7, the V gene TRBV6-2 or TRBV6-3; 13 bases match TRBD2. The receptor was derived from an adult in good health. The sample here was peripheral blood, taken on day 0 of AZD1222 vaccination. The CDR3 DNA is TGTGCCAGCAGTTACCCTACACTAGCGGGAGGGGTTCCGTCCGCCTACGAGCAGTACTTC. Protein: CASSYPTLAGGVPSAYEQYF.